This TCR beta chain was obtained from a study of identical twins. Overall study results and limits: Cord blood's abundant beta clonotypes had fewer insertions, unlike memory repertoires.

TCRdb reprocessed the 5' RACE reads via MiXCR and lists one record per CDR3 protein. The data show fewer than 650,000 distinct CDR3 sequences, with 7.5% to 10% seen just once and approximately 3% held by the top ten. This clonotype was counted a few times. What it binds is not known. Germline assignment: CDR1 SEHNR and CDR2 FQNEAQ (reference sequence). This CDR3 has 15 amino acids. Trimming took off 1 base at V and 2 bases at J, with 12 bases between the two ends. The same data also went into a second study, on yellow fever vaccine responses in identical twins. That source notes: It has been reported that, in twins, the vaccine T cell response seemed partly convergent and partly personalized.

This receptor was obtained from a woman aged 18-29 years in good health. The chain uses TRBV7-9 and TRBJ2-7; no clear D. The material sequenced was PBMCs. CDR3: CASSLGATETYEQYF. In DNA form, the CDR3 reads TGTGCCAGCAGCTTAGGCGCGACGGAGACCTACGAGCAGTACTTC.